One and the same sample provided the 6 T cell receptor beta chains below, sequenced in a study of Ad26.COV2.S vaccination and SARS-CoV-2 variants. The table came from immunoSEQ multiplex PCR; TCRdb's copy has only in-frame clones and leaves some out. The data contain some 640,000 clones, roughly 90% of them singletons. Treatment reported: about 20 received Ad26.COV2.S at low or high dose, single or two shots; several received placebo; per-sample allocation not given. Collection of samples fell on day 63 after the first vaccine or placebo injection. Sample: peripheral blood, taken in a trial of Ad26.COV2.S vaccine versus placebo. Source of these receptors: a person between 18 and 65 years old who received the Ad26.COV2.S COVID-19 vaccine or a placebo.

The V call is TRBV2, the J call TRBJ1-1, with a weak D call TRBD1 (5 bases). Trimming cost V 8 bases and J 0 bases, with 10 bases left between them. Germline V gene sequence: CDR1 SNHLY, CDR2 FYNNEI. The CDR3 loop spans 13 amino acids. CDR3 sequence (DNA): TGTGCCAGCGGGGCGGGCCTGAACACTGAAGCTTTCTTT. It encodes CASGAGLNTEAFF.

V usage is TRBV19 and J usage is TRBJ2-1; 7 nucleotides line up with TRBD1. The J segment lost 4 bases and the V segment lost 6 bases, leaving 12 bases of the junction unmatched. The CDR3 totals 16 residues. Germline loops: CDR1 LNHDA, CDR2 SQIVND (reference sequence). This chain's CDR3 is CASSRQGDGLYNEQFF. The CDR3 coding sequence is TGTGCCAGTAGCCGACAGGGAGATGGCTTATACAATGAGCAGTTCTTC.

V and J are TRBV30 and TRBJ2-7; no firm D call. The V and J ends lost 0 bases and 3 bases respectively, with 9 bases between them. From germline, CDR1 is GTSNPN and CDR2 SVGIG (reference sequence). The CDR3 consists of 13 residues. The CDR3 DNA is TGTGCCTGGAGTGTAGCCCGTCTCTACGAGCAGTACTTC. It specifies CAWSVARLYEQYF. Combining the CDR3 with reference TRBV30 and TRBJ2-7 gives the whole variable domain SQTIHQWPATLVQPVGSPLSLECTVEGTSNPNLYWYRQAAGRGLQLLFYSVGIGQISSEVPQNLSASRPQDRQFILSSKKLLLSDSGFYLCAWSVARLYEQYFGPGTRLTVT.

This clone was seen a single time. The rearrangement uses TRBV30 and TRBJ2-1; possibly TRBD2 for D (5 bases). Per the germline V gene, CDR1 is GTSNPN and CDR2 is SVGIG (reference sequence). This CDR3 region has 14 residues. V dropped 2 bases and J dropped 3 bases, with 11 bases sitting between them. CDR3 in amino acids: CAWSRAELYNEQFF. The CDR3 region has the DNA TGTGCCTGGAGTCGAGCGGAACTCTACAATGAGCAGTTCTTC.

The chain joins TRBV11-3 to TRBJ2-5; no definite D call. This CDR3 is 15 amino acids long. Trimming removed 1 base at V and 4 bases at J, with 13 bases between. Per the germline V gene, CDR1 is SGHNT and CDR2 is YENEEA. This CDR3 reads CASSLGSSHPETQYF. CDR3 sequence (DNA): TGTGCCAGCAGCTTAGGGTCTAGTCATCCAGAGACCCAGTACTTC.

The chain carries TRBV5-1 and TRBJ2-3; 7 bases map to TRBD2. V shed 4 bases and J 0 bases; nucleotides not matched to a gene: 2. This CDR3 contains 14 residues. CDR1 and CDR2 from the germline V gene are SGHRS and YFSETQ. CDR3 amino acids: CASSGGVSTDTQYF. The CDR3 DNA reads TGCGCCAGCAGCGGGGGGGTTAGCACAGATACGCAGTATTTT.